This T cell receptor beta chain was documented in a study of blood T cells in healthy people across ages. CDR3 size: 15 residues. Germline CDR1 and CDR2: MNHEY and SVGAGI. Trimming took 4 bases from V and 4 from J, leaving 14 bases between them. A sample-barcoded 5' primer and a J-beta primer mix were used in a second PCR of roughly 6 to 11 cycles. TCRdb re-called the 5' RACE reads through MiXCR, storing one row per CDR3 protein. The sample holds hundreds of thousands of distinct CDR3 sequences, just over 55% seen once. Sequencing was done on a sample of blood. The receptor was derived from a man aged 40-49 years in good health. The V and J genes are TRBV6-5 and TRBJ1-5, with D perhaps matching TRBD1 (5 bases). The CDR3 here is CASSSGATRNQPQHF. In DNA form, the CDR3 reads TGTGCCAGCAGTTCCGGGGCGACTAGAAATCAGCCCCAGCATTTT.